These T cell receptor beta chains were read from a single sample in a study of siplizumab effects on memory and regulatory T cells. Sequencing used immunoSEQ multiplex PCR; TCRdb keeps in-frame clones, though not all of them. The profile covers 100,000 or so clones, with 85% to 95% appearing a single time and 1% to 1.5% taken by the ten largest. The sample taken for sequencing was non-Treg CD4+ T cells sorted from blood. The source of these receptors is a human donor in good health. Both conserved end residues are trimmed from each CDR3. The order of the fields is V gene, J gene, D gene, CDR3 protein. D genes are given only for firm matches.

TRBV5-1,TRBJ1-4,.,ASSFAGTGNEKLF
TRBV19,TRBJ1-5,TRBD1,ASSITGGRNQPQH
TRBV30,TRBJ2-5,.,AWSVAGARLGETQY
TRBV25-1,TRBJ1-6,TRBD1,ASHTGGDSPLH
TRBV6-1,TRBJ1-3,.,ASRANGNTIY
TRBV19,TRBJ1-4,TRBD1,ASKHLDRDIEKLF
TRBV5-6,TRBJ1-1,.,ASSLFERDHTEAF
TRBV10-2,TRBJ2-4,.,ASSLPAGNIQY
TRBV30,TRBJ2-1,.,AWTLGASDTSQF
TRBV4-2,TRBJ2-1,.,ASSQVGKDFSYNEQF
TRBV7-9,TRBJ1-5,.,ASSPDRHNQPQH
TRBV20-1,TRBJ1-1,.,SARRGDGTF
TRBV29-1,TRBJ2-7,TRBD1,SVVLGQEQY
TRBV14,TRBJ2-7,.,ASSQTWGGGGEQY
TRBV28,TRBJ1-5,TRBD1,ASSESTRGLGNQPQH
TRBV5-1,TRBJ2-7,TRBD2,ASSLAGGTYEQY
TRBV28,TRBJ1-5,.,ASSPPGGTLNQPQH
TRBV6-1,TRBJ1-3,.,ASSGRSPGNTIY
TRBV28,TRBJ1-1,.,ASSLWEVTEAF
TRBV11-2,TRBJ2-7,TRBD2,ASSLDMLAGRI
TRBV5-1,TRBJ2-1,TRBD1,ASSPDGSGTADNEQF
TRBV9,TRBJ2-7,TRBD1,ASSPGQGSEQY
TRBV4-2,TRBJ2-7,TRBD2,ASSQDLAGAYEQY
TRBV21-1,TRBJ2-1,.,ASSKVVSGSSYNEQF
TRBV28,TRBJ2-7,TRBD1,AIRETGGRYSYEQY
TRBV9,TRBJ1-4,TRBD1,ASSVAGGGINEKLF
TRBV6-1,TRBJ1-5,.,ASSPGQFDQPQH
TRBV6-5,TRBJ2-7,TRBD1,ASNGRTGGSYEQY
TRBV28,TRBJ2-2,.,ASSFLTGNSWELF